Sequencing of this T cell receptor (beta chain) was carried out in a study of T cells in Graves' hyperthyroidism and ophthalmopathy. Study context: It was at initial diagnosis, before any treatment, that peripheral blood was collected. Study-wide findings and caveats: Most expanded thyroid clonotypes above 0.001 also appeared in blood. Ophthalmopathy and stable hyperthyroidism were separated by a 13 V-J model.

The PBMCs had their origin in 10 ml of fresh peripheral blood. This clonotype was recorded at least ten times. The antigen is unknown. The CDR3 is 14 amino acids. With 5 bases removed from V and 3 bases from J, the gap between germline ends came to 11 bases. RNA transcripts were the template for amplifying TCR beta CDR3 regions. TCR CDR3 regions were first amplified by RT-PCR with HTBI primers. MiXCR, run by TCRdb on the multiplex PCR reads, gives a single entry per CDR3 protein. The table has 470,000 or so distinct CDR3 sequences, less than 25% seen once. The material sequenced was blood. The receptor was isolated from a man younger than 30 with Graves' hyperthyroidism. The gene calls are TRBV12-3 or TRBV12-4 and TRBJ1-5; the D gene is possibly TRBD1 (5 bases). The CDR3 loop is CASSPAGVNQPQHF. The CDR3, as DNA: TGTGCCAGCAGTCCGGCGGGGGTCAATCAGCCCCAGCATTTT.